These 6 T cell receptor beta chains were all obtained from the same sample, sequenced in a study of T cell responses to AZD1222 COVID-19 vaccine (dated by TCRdb to the early 2020s). The time point label on this specimen signifies: about 28 days (+/-7) after the second vaccine dose. Sample treatment or condition, as interpreted from the label and publication: meningococcal conjugate vaccine given as trial control. The library was produced with the immunoSEQ multiplex PCR assay. TCRdb limited this immuneACCESS table to in-frame rearrangements with V and J called. A share of clones is missing; checked studies link under half to unresolved V genes, and the rest is unexplained. The sample table contains over 100,000 clones; only one count was recorded for 86% of them. The ten largest clones take up roughly 3.3% of the sample. The material sequenced was peripheral blood, taken 28 days after the second dose of the MenACWY control vaccine. The receptors were gathered from an adult who received the MenACWY meningococcal vaccine as a control.

The V call is TRBV25-1, the J call TRBJ1-1; D may be TRBD1 (5 bases). The germline gives CDR1 MGHDK, CDR2 SYGVNS. The CDR3 consists of 15 residues. Trimming stripped 1 base from V and 6 bases from J, with 15 bases between. CDR3: CASSELEGPTSEAFF. CDR3 nucleotide sequence: TGTGCCAGCAGTGAATTGGAGGGGCCCACCTCTGAAGCTTTCTTT.

The V gene is TRBV3-1 (or the pseudogene TRBV3-2), the J gene TRBJ1-4; 8 nucleotides line up with TRBD1. The CDR3 is 16 residues long. V was pared by 4 bases and J by 4 bases, with 8 bases of the junction left unmatched. Germline V gives CDR1 LGHDT, CDR2 YNNKEL (reference sequence). The CDR3 coding sequence is TGTGCCAGCAGCCCAGGACAGGGCCCAATTAATGAAAAACTGTTTTTT. It encodes CASSPGQGPINEKLFF.

V usage is TRBV10-3 and J usage is TRBJ1-2, with D perhaps TRBD1 (6 bases). Trimming left V 1 base short and J 7 bases short, with 13 bases between. The CDR3 length is 14 residues. The germline V gene encodes CDR1 ENHRY and CDR2 SYGVKD. The DNA for the CDR3 is TGTGCCATCAGTGAGTTCGTGGGGGGCAGTGGCTACACCTTC. It encodes CAISEFVGGSGYTF.

The chain joins TRBV3-1 (or the pseudogene TRBV3-2) to TRBJ2-7; 8 bases align to TRBD2. CDR1 is LGHDT and CDR2 is YNNKEL in the germline V gene (reference sequence). The CDR3 totals 14 residues. The J segment lost 1 base and the V segment lost 3 bases, leaving 2 bases of the junction unmatched. The CDR3 bases are TGTGCCAGCAGCCAGCGGGGGGAGTCCTACGAGCAGTACTTC. This gives the protein CASSQRGESYEQYF.

CDR3: CASSPRAGVNQPQHF. Here the CDR3 DNA reads TGTGCCAGCTCACCAAGGGCAGGGGTCAATCAGCCCCAGCATTTT. The chain has TRBV18 and TRBJ1-5; perhaps TRBD1 as D (6 bases). V lost 2 bases, J lost 3 bases, and 11 bases lay in between. There are 15 residues in the CDR3. Germline CDR1 KGHSH, CDR2 LQKENI. Drawing the rest from reference TRBV18 and TRBJ1-5, the complete variable domain is NAGVMQNPRHLVRRRGQEARLRCSPMKGHSHVYWYRQLPEEGLKFMVYLQKENIIDESGMPKERFSAEFPKEGPSILRIQQVVRGDSAAYFCASSPRAGVNQPQHFGDGTRLSIL.

This chain connects TRBV7-2 to TRBJ1-2; 7 bases fit TRBD1. CDR3 length: 16 amino acids. The germline gives CDR1 SGHTA, CDR2 FQGNSA. With V trimmed by 3 bases and J by 8 bases, 15 bases remained unmatched. The DNA of the CDR3 is TGTGCCAGCAGCTTTAGCGTCGCAGGGGGGCCCGGGGGCTACACCTTC. Residues: CASSFSVAGGPGGYTF.